Sequencing of this T cell receptor beta chain was carried out in a study of blood T cells in healthy people across ages. Whole-study findings and limits: The unknown donor CMV status may have confounded expanded clonotype changes.

This clonotype appeared a few times. No antigen is known for it. Germline assignment: CDR1 SGHAT and CDR2 FQNNGV. CDR3 length: 15 residues. Losses at the gene ends were 4 bases for V and 2 bases for J; bases not matched to a gene: 7. Combining a sample-barcoded 5' primer with a J-beta primer mix, a second PCR ran for about 7 to 12 cycles. A minimum of 2.5 million CDR3-containing paired-end reads was obtained for each sample. TCRdb fed the 5' RACE reads into MiXCR, producing one record per CDR3 protein. The sample consists of approximately 1,000,000 distinct CDR3 sequences, 35% to 45% of them appearing once. Extracted total RNA amounted to at least 5 micrograms for each sample.

The sequence was collected from a man aged 18 to 29 in good health. The chain has TRBV11-2 and TRBJ2-7; 8 nucleotides match TRBD2. Specimen: blood. Here the CDR3 DNA reads TGTGCCAGCAGCTGGAGCGGGGGTTTACCCTACGAGCAGTACTTC. This encodes CASSWSGGLPYEQYF. The entire variable domain, with the rest obtained from reference TRBV11-2 and TRBJ2-7, is as follows: EAGVAQSPRYKIIEKRQSVAFWCNPISGHATLYWYQQILGQGPKLLIQFQNNGVVDDSQLPKDRFSAERLKGVDSTLKIQPAKLEDSAVYLCASSWSGGLPYEQYFGPGTRLTVT.